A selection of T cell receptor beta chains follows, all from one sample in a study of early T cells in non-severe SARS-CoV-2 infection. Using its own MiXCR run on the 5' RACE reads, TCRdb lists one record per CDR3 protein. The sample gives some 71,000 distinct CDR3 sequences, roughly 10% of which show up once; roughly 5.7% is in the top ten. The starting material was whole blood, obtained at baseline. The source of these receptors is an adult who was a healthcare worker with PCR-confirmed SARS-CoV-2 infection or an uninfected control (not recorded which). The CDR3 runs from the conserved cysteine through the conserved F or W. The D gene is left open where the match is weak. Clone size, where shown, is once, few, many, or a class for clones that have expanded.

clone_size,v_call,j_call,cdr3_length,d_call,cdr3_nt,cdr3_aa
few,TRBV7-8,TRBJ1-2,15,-,TGTGCCAGCAGCTTATCGACAGCCTCCGGCTATGGCTACACCTTC,CASSLSTASGYGYTF
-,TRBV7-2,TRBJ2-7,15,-,TGTGCCAGCAGCCGCCCCGGAGGGAATATATACGAGCAGTACTTC,CASSRPGGNIYEQYF
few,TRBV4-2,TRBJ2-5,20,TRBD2,TGTGCCAGCAGCCAAGATCTAGCGGTCGGGTTAGCGGGAGTGATGGAGACCCAGTACTTC,CASSQDLAVGLAGVMETQYF
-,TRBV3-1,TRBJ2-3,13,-,TGTGCCAGCAGACGACAGGCGGCAGATACGCAGTATTTT,CASRRQAADTQYF
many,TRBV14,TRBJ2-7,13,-,TGTGCCAGCAGCCGGACAACCTCCTACGAGCAGTACTTC,CASSRTTSYEQYF
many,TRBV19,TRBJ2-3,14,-,TGTGCCAGTAGCCGAAGGGATAGCACAGATACGCAGTATTTT,CASSRRDSTDTQYF
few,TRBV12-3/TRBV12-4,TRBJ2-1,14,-,TGTGCCAGCAGTTTCGGGGGCGTCCGGTCTGAGCAGTTCTTC,CASSFGGVRSEQFF
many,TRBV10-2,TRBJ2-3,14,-,TGCGCCAGCAGTGGCCAGCGGACTTCGAATACGCAGTATTTT,CASSGQRTSNTQYF
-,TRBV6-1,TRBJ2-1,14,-,TGTGCCAGCAGGGTAGAACTAGGGCGGAATGAGCAGTTCTTC,CASRVELGRNEQFF
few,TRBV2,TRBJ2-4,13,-,TGTGCCAGCAGTGCGTCGGGGTCGATCATTCAGTACTTC,CASSASGSIIQYF
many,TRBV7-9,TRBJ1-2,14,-,TGTGCCAGCAGTGGACGGGGGTTGGCCTATGGCTACACCTTC,CASSGRGLAYGYTF
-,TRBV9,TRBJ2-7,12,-,TGTGCCAGCAGTCAACCGGGCCACGAGCAGTACTTC,CASSQPGHEQYF
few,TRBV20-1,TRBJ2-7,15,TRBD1,TGCAGTGCTCCAGGGGGCGGATATGGAATCCACGAGCAGTACTTC,CSAPGGGYGIHEQYF
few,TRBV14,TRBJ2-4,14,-,TGTGCCAGCAGCCAAATGGGAGTCAAAAACATTCAGTACTTC,CASSQMGVKNIQYF
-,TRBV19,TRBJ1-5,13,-,TGTGCCAGCCGTTTGGGTCCCAATCAGCCCCAGCATTTT,CASRLGPNQPQHF
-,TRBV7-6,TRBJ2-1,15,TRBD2,TGTGCCAGCAGCTTAGGGACTAGCGGCCACAATGAGCAGTTCTTC,CASSLGTSGHNEQFF
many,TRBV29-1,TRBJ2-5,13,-,TGCAGCGTTGAACGGCTAGCAGGAGAGACCCAGTACTTC,CSVERLAGETQYF
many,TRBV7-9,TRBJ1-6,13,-,TGTGCCAGCAGCTTGGGGGCGGATTCACCCCTCCACTTT,CASSLGADSPLHF
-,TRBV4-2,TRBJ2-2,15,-,TGTGCCAGCAGCCAAGAGCCACAGAACACCGGGGAGCTGTTTTTT,CASSQEPQNTGELFF
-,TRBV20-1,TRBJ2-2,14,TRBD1,TGCAGTGCACGAAGGGGACAGGGGACCGGGGAGCTGTTTTTT,CSARRGQGTGELFF
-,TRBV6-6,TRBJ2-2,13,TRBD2,TGTGCCAGCAGCCCCGGGGGGGCAGGGGAGCTGTTTTTT,CASSPGGAGELFF
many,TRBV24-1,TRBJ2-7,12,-,TGTGCCACCAGTGAGCCACTGGGGGAGCAGTACTTC,CATSEPLGEQYF
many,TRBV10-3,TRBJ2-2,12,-,TGTGCCATCAGTGAGTTTCCCGGGGAGCTGTTTTTT,CAISEFPGELFF
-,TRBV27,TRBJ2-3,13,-,TGTGCCAGCAGTTCTCAGGGAGAGAATACGCAGTATTTT,CASSSQGENTQYF
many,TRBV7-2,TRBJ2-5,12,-,TGTGCCAGCAGCTTCAACCAAGAGACCCAGTACTTC,CASSFNQETQYF
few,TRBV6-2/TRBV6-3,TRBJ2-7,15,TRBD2,TGTGCCAGCAGTTACCGGACTAGCGGGCGGAGAGAGCAGTACTTC,CASSYRTSGRREQYF
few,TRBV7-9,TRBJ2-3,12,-,TGTGCCAGCAGCTTGCCCGAATCAACGCAGTATTTT,CASSLPESTQYF
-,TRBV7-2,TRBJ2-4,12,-,TGTGCCAGCAGCTTATGGGGTGACATTCAGTACTTC,CASSLWGDIQYF
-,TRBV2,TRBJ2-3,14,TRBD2,TGTGCCAGCATAGGCCTAGCGGGAACAGATACGCAGTATTTT,CASIGLAGTDTQYF
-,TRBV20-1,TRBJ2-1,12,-,TGCAGTTCCTACAGCTCCTACAATGAGCAGTTCTTC,CSSYSSYNEQFF
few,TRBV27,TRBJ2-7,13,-,TGTGCCAGCAGTTTACTCTTCTCCTACGAGCAGTACTTC,CASSLLFSYEQYF
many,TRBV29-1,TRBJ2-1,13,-,TGCAGCGGAAACAGGGCGGAAGACAATGAGCAGTTCTTC,CSGNRAEDNEQFF
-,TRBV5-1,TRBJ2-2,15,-,TGCGCCAGCAGCTTAGGGGGGACGAACACCGGGGAGCTGTTTTTT,CASSLGGTNTGELFF
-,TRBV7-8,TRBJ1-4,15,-,TGTGCCAGCAGCTTAGGCGACAGATATAATGAAAAACTGTTTTTT,CASSLGDRYNEKLFF
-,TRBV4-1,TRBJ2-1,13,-,TGCGCCAGCAGTCAAACTGTTGGGGGCCCCCCGTTCTTC,CASSQTVGGPPFF
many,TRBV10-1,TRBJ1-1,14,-,TGCGCCAGCAGATGGACGCCAGGGCTCACTGAAGCTTTCTTT,CASRWTPGLTEAFF
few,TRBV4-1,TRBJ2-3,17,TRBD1,TGCGCCAGCAGCCAGTCCGGGACAGGGGGCGCGACAGATACGCAGTATTTT,CASSQSGTGGATDTQYF
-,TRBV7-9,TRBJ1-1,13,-,TGTGCCAGCTTAGTTGTGGGAACCACTGAAGCTTTCTTT,CASLVVGTTEAFF
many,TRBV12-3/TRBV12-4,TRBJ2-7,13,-,TGTGCCAGCAGTTTGGGGCCCTTTGACGAGCAGTACTTC,CASSLGPFDEQYF
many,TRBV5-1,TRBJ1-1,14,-,TGCGCCAGCAGCTTTAAGGGGCAGAACACTGAAGCTTTCTTT,CASSFKGQNTEAFF
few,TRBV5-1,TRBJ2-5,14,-,TGCGCCAGCAGCTTGGGGTCAACTCAAGAGACCCAGTACTTC,CASSLGSTQETQYF
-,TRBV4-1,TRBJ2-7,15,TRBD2,TGCGCCAGCAGCCATCCGGGACTAGAAAGCTACGAGCAGTACTTC,CASSHPGLESYEQYF
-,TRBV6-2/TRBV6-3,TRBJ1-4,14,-,TGTGCCAGCAGTCCGACAGAACAGGATGAAAAACTGTTTTTT,CASSPTEQDEKLFF
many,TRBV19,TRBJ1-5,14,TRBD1,TGTGCCAGTAGTATTGGGACAGGGGGACAGCCCCAGCATTTT,CASSIGTGGQPQHF
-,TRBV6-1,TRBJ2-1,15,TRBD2,TGTGCCAGCATCCTAGCGGGAAACTCCTACAATGAGCAGTTCTTC,CASILAGNSYNEQFF
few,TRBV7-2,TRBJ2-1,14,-,TGTGCCAGCAGCTTAGTACAGGACTACAATGAGCAGTTCTTC,CASSLVQDYNEQFF
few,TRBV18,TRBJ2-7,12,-,TGTGCCAGCTCACATTTGGACCGGGAATCGTACTTC,CASSHLDRESYF
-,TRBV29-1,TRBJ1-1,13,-,TGCAGCGTTGATCCCCAGGGAGGGACTGAAGCTTTCTTT,CSVDPQGGTEAFF
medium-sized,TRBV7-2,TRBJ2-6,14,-,TGTGCCAGCAGCCCGAACTCTGGGGCCAACGTCCTGACTTTC,CASSPNSGANVLTF
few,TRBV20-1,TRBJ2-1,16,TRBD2,TGCAGTGCTCGTCCTCCGGGACTAGCATCGGACAATGAGCAGTTCTTC,CSARPPGLASDNEQFF
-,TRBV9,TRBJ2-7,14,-,TGTGCCAGCAGCGTATGGGACGGATCCTACGAGCAGTACTTC,CASSVWDGSYEQYF